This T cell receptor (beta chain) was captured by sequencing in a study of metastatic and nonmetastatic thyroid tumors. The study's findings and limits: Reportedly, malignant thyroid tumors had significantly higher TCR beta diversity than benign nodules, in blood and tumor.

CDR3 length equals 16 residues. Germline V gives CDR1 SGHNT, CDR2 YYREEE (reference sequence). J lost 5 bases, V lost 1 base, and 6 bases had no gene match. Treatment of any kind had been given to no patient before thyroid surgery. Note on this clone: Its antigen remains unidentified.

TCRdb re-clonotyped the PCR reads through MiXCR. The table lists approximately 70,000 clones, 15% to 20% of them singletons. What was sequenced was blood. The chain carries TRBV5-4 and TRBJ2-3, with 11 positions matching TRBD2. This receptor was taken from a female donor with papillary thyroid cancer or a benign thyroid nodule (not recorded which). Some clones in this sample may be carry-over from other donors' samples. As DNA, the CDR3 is TGTGCCAGCAGCTTGCAACTAGCGGGAGTAGGAGATACGCAGTATTTT. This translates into CASSLQLAGVGDTQYF.